This entry lists 23 T cell receptor beta chains sequenced from one sample in a study of blood T cell repertoires in COVID-19. Assay: immunoSEQ multiplex PCR; the TCRdb copy retains only in-frame clones and omits some. This repertoire shows roughly 80,000 clones, about four fifths found once; its top ten account for less than 25%. Sequenced: peripheral blood. The receptors were sampled from a human donor in a cohort sampled during active COVID-19.

The chain employs TRBV28 and TRBJ2-7; the D gene is possibly TRBD2 (5 bases). CDR3 length: 13 amino acids. V was cut by 4 bases and J by 7 bases, with 14 bases left in between. Per germline, CDR1 MDHEN and CDR2 SYDVKM. CDR3 amino acids: CASSWTPSVEQYF. The CDR3 DNA is TGTGCCAGCAGTTGGACTCCCTCGGTAGAGCAGTACTTC.

The CDR3 DNA is TGTGCCAGCAGCTTAGACGTAGCGTATGGCTACACCTTC. Translating gives CASSLDVAYGYTF. The rearrangement joins TRBV7-9 to TRBJ1-2; D is ambiguous. Germline CDR1 reads SEHNR; CDR2 reads FQNEAQ (reference sequence). This CDR3 has 13 residues. Trimming took 1 base from V and 5 from J, leaving 8 bases between them.

This clone was observed once. The gene calls are TRBV7-8 and TRBJ1-2, with D possibly TRBD1 on 5 matching bases. V dropped 4 bases and J dropped 6 bases, with 12 bases sitting between them. The germline V gene encodes CDR1 SGHVS and CDR2 FQNEAQ. The CDR3 is made up of 13 amino acids. The CDR3 nucleotides are TGTGCCAGCAGCTCCAGGGCCCGCCATGGCTACACCTTC. Amino acids: CASSSRARHGYTF.

The genes are TRBV29-1 and TRBJ2-1; 10 bases agree with TRBD1. The germline CDR1 and CDR2 sequences are SQVTM and ANQGSEA. The CDR3 is 16 amino acids. The J segment lost 1 base and the V segment lost 4 bases, leaving 7 bases of the junction unmatched. The DNA for the CDR3 is TGCAGCGTTGGCGGGACAGGGGTGAAATCCTACAATGAGCAGTTCTTC. Amino acid sequence: CSVGGTGVKSYNEQFF.

The chain combines TRBV29-1 with TRBJ2-2, with 9 bases matching TRBD2. Germline lookup yields CDR1 SQVTM and CDR2 ANQGSEA. V shed 2 bases and J 6 bases; nucleotides not matched to a gene: 7. The CDR3 loop spans 15 amino acids. The CDR3 spells CSVELGGGAPGELFF. In DNA, the CDR3 is TGCAGCGTTGAACTCGGCGGGGGGGCCCCCGGGGAGCTGTTTTTT.

As DNA, the CDR3 is TGTGCCAGCAGTCTCGGGACAGCCCCTAACTATGGCTACACCTTC. Translated: CASSLGTAPNYGYTF. J is TRBJ1-2 and V is TRBV28; TRBD1 matches 7 bases. The V segment lost 5 bases and the J segment 0 bases; nucleotides outside the gene matches: 6. This CDR3 has 15 amino acids. The germline V gene has CDR1 MDHEN and CDR2 SYDVKM.

This clone was counted a single time. V and J are TRBV27 and TRBJ2-7; weak D call: TRBD1 (6 bases). This CDR3 region has 14 residues. V was cut by 6 bases and J by 2 bases, with 14 bases left in between. Germline V gene lookup returns CDR1 MNHEY and CDR2 SMNVEV (reference sequence). The CDR3 reads CASSPRDTTYEQYF. The CDR3 coding sequence is TGTGCCAGCAGCCCACGGGACACAACCTACGAGCAGTACTTC.

The CDR3 nucleotides are TGTGCCAGCAGTGGACAGGGGGCGGGGTATGGCTATGGCTACACCTTC. Its protein is CASSGQGAGYGYGYTF. The gene calls are TRBV25-1 and TRBJ1-2; TRBD1 agrees at 10 bases. There are 16 residues in the CDR3. The junction had 9 bases not matched to a gene; V was cut back by 4 bases and J by 4 bases. Germline loops: CDR1 MGHDK, CDR2 SYGVNS.

The chain joins TRBV10-3 to TRBJ1-6, with a weak D call TRBD1 (6 bases). V shed 3 bases and J shed 5 bases, with 14 bases lying between them. The CDR3 runs to 16 residues. CDR1 is ENHRY, CDR2 SYGVKD, per germline. CDR3 nucleotide sequence: TGTGCCATCAGTGACCGGGGGGGGGCGGATAATTCACCCCTCCACTTT. Amino acids: CAISDRGGADNSPLHF.

V usage is TRBV7-2 and J usage is TRBJ2-2; tentatively, D is TRBD2 (6 bases). Trimming removed 5 bases from V and 4 bases from J, with 17 bases in between. Germline CDR1 SGHTA, CDR2 FQGNSA. This CDR3 has 16 amino acids. CDR3 region: CASSPVAGRVTGELFF. For the CDR3, the DNA is TGTGCCAGCAGCCCGGTCGCGGGGCGGGTCACCGGGGAGCTGTTTTTT.

V usage is TRBV19 and J usage is TRBJ2-2; 14 bases are a match to TRBD2. The CDR3 has 16 amino acids. Germline loops: CDR1 LNHDA, CDR2 SQIVND (reference sequence). V was clipped by 2 bases and J by 9 bases; unmatched bases: 5. The CDR3 sequence: CASSITTSGGARELFF. DNA of the CDR3: TGTGCCAGTAGTATAACGACTAGCGGGGGGGCACGGGAGCTGTTTTTT.

This rearrangement joins TRBV18 to TRBJ1-4; possible D gene TRBD1, 6 bases. The V gene lost 2 bases and the J gene lost 4 bases, with 8 bases spanning the gap. Germline CDR1 and CDR2: KGHSH and LQKENI. The CDR3 covers 14 residues. The CDR3 sequence: CASSPSRGNEKLFF. The CDR3 DNA follows: TGTGCCAGCTCACCAAGCAGGGGTAATGAAAAACTGTTTTTT.

This chain uses TRBV5-6 with TRBJ1-1, with D possibly being TRBD1 (5 bases). CDR1 is SGHDT, CDR2 YYEEEE, per germline. This CDR3 region has 15 residues. Trimming shortened V by 2 bases and J by 1 base, and 12 bases separated the two germline ends. This CDR3 reads CASSFRYRTNTEAFF. In nucleotides, the CDR3 is TGTGCCAGCAGCTTTCGGTACAGGACGAACACTGAAGCTTTCTTT.

This chain links TRBV29-1 with TRBJ2-1; 13 nucleotides line up with TRBD2. CDR3 size: 16 residues. The V and J ends lost 1 base and 8 bases, in that order; junction bases with no gene match: 8. Germline V gives CDR1 SQVTM, CDR2 ANQGSEA. The CDR3 reads CSVEGELAGGPDEQFF. Written as DNA, the CDR3 is TGCAGCGTTGAAGGGGAACTAGCGGGGGGGCCAGATGAGCAGTTCTTC.

This clone was observed once. The chain links TRBV14 to TRBJ1-5; D may be TRBD1 (5 bases). The CDR3 has 14 residues. Germline values: CDR1 SGHDN, CDR2 FVKESK. Trimming took 3 bases from V and 7 from J, leaving 13 bases between them. This chain's CDR3 is CASSHPGERQPQHF. CDR3 nucleotide sequence: TGTGCCAGCAGCCACCCGGGGGAAAGACAGCCCCAGCATTTT. Combining the CDR3 with reference TRBV14 and TRBJ1-5 gives the whole variable domain EAGVTQFPSHSVIEKGQTVTLRCDPISGHDNLYWYRRVMGKEIKFLLHFVKESKQDESGMPNNRFLAERTGGTYSTLKVQPAELEDSGVYFCASSHPGERQPQHFGDGTRLSIL.

This clone was recorded once. The chain combines TRBV18 with TRBJ1-6, with TRBD1 matching 10 bases. CDR1 is KGHSH and CDR2 is LQKENI in the germline V gene. This CDR3 contains 15 residues. Trimming cost V 2 bases and J 7 bases; bases outside gene matches: 2. The CDR3 sequence: CASSPGQGGNSPLHF. The CDR3 DNA reads as TGTGCCAGCTCACCAGGACAGGGGGGCAATTCACCCCTCCACTTT.

The V call is TRBV2, the J call TRBJ2-2; no clear D. Germline V lookup: CDR1 SNHLY, CDR2 FYNNEI. The CDR3 consists of 14 residues. Trimming stripped 3 bases from V and 0 bases from J, with 5 bases between. The CDR3 here is CASSEQANTGELFF. The CDR3 DNA is TGTGCCAGCAGTGAGCAGGCGAACACCGGGGAGCTGTTTTTT. Drawing the rest from reference TRBV2 and TRBJ2-2, the complete variable domain is EPEVTQTPSHQVTQMGQEVILRCVPISNHLYFYWYRQILGQKVEFLVSFYNNEISEKSEIFDDQFSVERPDGSNFTLKIRSTKLEDSAMYFCASSEQANTGELFFGEGSRLTVL.

This clone was counted between two and nine times. The chain has TRBV19 and TRBJ1-1, with D perhaps matching TRBD1 (5 bases). Trimming stripped 3 bases from V and 1 base from J, with 21 bases between. This CDR3 spans 18 amino acids. Germline V gives CDR1 LNHDA, CDR2 SQIVND (reference sequence). CDR3 sequence: CASSILSVFGQENTEAFF. In DNA form, the CDR3 reads TGTGCCAGTAGTATTCTTTCAGTGTTCGGACAAGAGAACACTGAAGCTTTCTTT.

The V and J genes are TRBV7-3 and TRBJ1-1; D call uncertain. From germline, CDR1 is SGHTA and CDR2 FQGTGA. Trimming pared 1 base from V and 1 base from J, leaving 10 bases between. This CDR3 has 15 amino acids. As DNA, the CDR3 is TGTGCCAGCAGCTTAAGCCCAGGTACGAACACTGAAGCTTTCTTT. The encoded protein is CASSLSPGTNTEAFF.

The J gene is TRBJ1-4, the V gene TRBV2; D gene uncertain. CDR3 length equals 14 residues. Germline CDR1 reads SNHLY; CDR2 reads FYNNEI. Trimming left V 6 bases short and J 6 bases short, with 14 bases between. In nucleotides, the CDR3 is TGTGCCAGCAGAGACACACTAGGAGATGAAAAACTGTTTTTT. As protein: CASRDTLGDEKLFF.

This clone occurred a few times. The chain carries TRBV19 and TRBJ1-6, with TRBD1 as a possible D gene (5 bases). V was clipped by 6 bases and J by 0 bases, with 12 bases between them. The CDR3 covers 16 residues. In germline, CDR1 is LNHDA, CDR2 SQIVND (reference sequence). Here the CDR3 reads CASRRGGRSYNSPLHF. CDR3 coding DNA: TGTGCCAGTAGGAGGGGAGGCCGCTCCTATAATTCACCCCTCCACTTT.

CDR3 sequence reads: CASSRPTSGGQETQYF. As DNA, the CDR3 is TGTGCCAGCAGTCGCCCGACTAGCGGGGGACAAGAGACCCAGTACTTC. V gene TRBV6-6 combines with J gene TRBJ2-5; 12 nucleotides agree with TRBD2. Per the germline V gene, CDR1 is MNHNY and CDR2 is SVGAGI (reference sequence). Trimming at V came to 5 bases and at J to 2 bases, leaving 6 bases not matched to a gene. This CDR3 is 16 amino acids long.

V is TRBV11-2 and J is TRBJ2-5; TRBD1 matches 8 bases. Per the germline V gene, CDR1 is SGHAT and CDR2 is FQNNGV. V trimming: 6 bases; J trimming: 2 bases; junction bases outside the gene matches: 14. The CDR3 has 17 residues. The chain's CDR3 is CASRKEGQGAPQETQYF. CDR3 sequence (DNA): TGTGCCAGCAGAAAAGAGGGGCAGGGGGCCCCTCAAGAGACCCAGTACTTC.